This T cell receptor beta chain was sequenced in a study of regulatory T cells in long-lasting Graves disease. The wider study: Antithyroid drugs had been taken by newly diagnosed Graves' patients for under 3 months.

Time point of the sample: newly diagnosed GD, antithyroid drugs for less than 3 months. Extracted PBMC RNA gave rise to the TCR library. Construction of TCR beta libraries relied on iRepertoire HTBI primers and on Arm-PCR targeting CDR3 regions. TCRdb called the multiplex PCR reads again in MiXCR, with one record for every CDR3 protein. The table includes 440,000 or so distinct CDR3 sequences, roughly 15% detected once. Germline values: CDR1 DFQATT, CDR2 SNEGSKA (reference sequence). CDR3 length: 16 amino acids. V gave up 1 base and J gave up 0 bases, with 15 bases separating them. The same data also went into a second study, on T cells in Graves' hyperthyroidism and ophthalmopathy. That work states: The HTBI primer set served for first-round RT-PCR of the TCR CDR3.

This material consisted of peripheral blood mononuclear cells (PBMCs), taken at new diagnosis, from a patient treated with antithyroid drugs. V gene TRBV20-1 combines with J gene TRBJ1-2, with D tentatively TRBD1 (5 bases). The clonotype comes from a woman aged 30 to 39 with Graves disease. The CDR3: CSARGRRQQTNYGYTF. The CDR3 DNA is TGCAGTGCTAGAGGGCGAAGACAGCAAACTAACTATGGCTACACCTTC.